The 32 T cell receptor beta chains listed next were all sequenced from one sample in a study of blood T cell repertoires in COVID-19. The method was immunoSEQ multiplex PCR; TCRdb's version includes in-frame clones alone and lacks a portion of them. The profile shows 150,000 or so clones, approximately 87% of them singletons. The sequenced sample was peripheral blood. These receptors were collected from a man older than 75 with acute or convalescent COVID-19.

The V call is TRBV18, the J call TRBJ1-2; a possible D gene is TRBD1 (5 bases). Germline assignment: CDR1 KGHSH and CDR2 LQKENI. V lost 3 bases, J lost 2 bases, and 16 bases lay in between. This CDR3 has 16 amino acids. Here the CDR3 reads CASSPQGTTSNYGYTF. CDR3 DNA sequence: TGTGCCAGCTCACCCCAGGGTACCACTTCGAACTATGGCTACACCTTC. The variable domain in full, with the rest retrieved from reference TRBV18 and TRBJ1-2, is NAGVMQNPRHLVRRRGQEARLRCSPMKGHSHVYWYRQLPEEGLKFMVYLQKENIIDESGMPKERFSAEFPKEGPSILRIQQVVRGDSAAYFCASSPQGTTSNYGYTFGSGTRLTVV.

This clone was picked up one time. CDR3 in amino acids: CAIQWGGPNYGYTF. DNA of the CDR3: TGTGCCATCCAATGGGGAGGCCCCAACTATGGCTACACCTTC. This rearrangement joins TRBV19 to TRBJ1-2; D call uncertain. The CDR3 sequence is 14 residues long. The V end was cut by 10 bases, the J end by 2 bases, with 17 bases between. CDR1 and CDR2 (germline): LNHDA, SQIVND (reference sequence).

CDR3 sequence: CASSFASGGGNIQYF. Here the CDR3 DNA reads TGTGCCAGCAGCTTCGCGTCGGGGGGCGGGAACATTCAGTACTTC. This chain links TRBV11-2 with TRBJ2-4, with D possibly TRBD2 on 7 matching bases. CDR1 is SGHAT and CDR2 is FQNNGV in the germline V gene. Trimming stripped 3 bases from V and 7 bases from J, with 16 bases between. The CDR3 covers 15 residues.

The CDR3 loop reads CASSVLGSTDTQYF. The CDR3 DNA sequence: TGTGCCAGCAGCGTACTAGGTTCCACAGATACGCAGTATTTT. J is TRBJ2-3 and V is TRBV7-3, with TRBD2 as a possible D gene (5 bases). Germline V gene data show CDR1 as SGHTA and CDR2 as FQGTGA. Trimming removed 5 bases at V and 2 bases at J, with 11 bases between. The CDR3 covers 14 residues.

The rearrangement uses TRBV3-1 (or the pseudogene TRBV3-2) and TRBJ1-3; D might be TRBD1 (6 bases). Germline V gene lookup returns CDR1 LGHDT and CDR2 YNNKEL (reference sequence). CDR3 length: 15 amino acids. V was cut by 5 bases and J by 0 bases, with 11 bases left in between. CDR3 DNA sequence: TGTGCCAGCAGCTCAACAGGGATCTCTGGAAACACCATATATTTT. It specifies CASSSTGISGNTIYF.

The chain carries TRBV2 and TRBJ1-5; possibly TRBD1 for D (6 bases). This CDR3 has 12 residues. V was trimmed by 7 bases and J by 5 bases, leaving 9 bases between them. CDR1 and CDR2 from the germline V gene are SNHLY and FYNNEI. CDR3 DNA sequence: TGTGCCAGCACACCAGGGGATCAGCCCCAGCATTTT. It yields the protein CASTPGDQPQHF.

This clone was counted between two and nine times. J is TRBJ2-7 and V is TRBV7-2, with D tentatively TRBD1 (6 bases). The germline V and J ends were trimmed by 1 base and 3 bases, with 16 bases remaining between them. Per germline, CDR1 SGHTA and CDR2 FQGNSA. This CDR3 is built from 16 residues. CDR3 sequence reads: CASSLGGQTNGYEQYF. The CDR3 bases are TGTGCCAGCAGCTTAGGTGGACAGACAAATGGCTACGAGCAGTACTTC.

V is TRBV30 and J is TRBJ1-5; D remains unclear. Trimming shortened V by 5 bases and J by 1 base, and 9 bases separated the two germline ends. This CDR3 contains 13 residues. Germline CDR1 and CDR2: GTSNPN and SVGIG (reference sequence). CDR3 sequence (DNA): TGTGCCTGGTCCCCGGTGAGCAATCAGCCCCAGCATTTT. This encodes CAWSPVSNQPQHF.

A single count supports this clone. The chain joins TRBV5-1 to TRBJ1-3; no definite D call. V shed 0 bases and J shed 4 bases, with 11 bases lying between them. The germline V gene has CDR1 SGHRS and CDR2 YFSETQ. The CDR3 runs to 15 residues. In nucleotides, the CDR3 is TGCGCCAGCAGCTTGGTACCGAGCTCGGGAAACACCATATATTTT. Protein sequence: CASSLVPSSGNTIYF. The complete variable domain, with remaining parts taken from reference TRBV5-1 and TRBJ1-3, reads KAGVTQTPRYLIKTRGQQVTLSCSPISGHRSVSWYQQTPGQGLQFLFEYFSETQRNKGNFPGRFSGRQFSNSRSEMNVSTLELGDSALYLCASSLVPSSGNTIYFGEGSWLTVV.

This rearrangement joins TRBV3-1 (or the pseudogene TRBV3-2) to TRBJ1-5; perhaps TRBD1 as D (6 bases). Trimming cost V 0 bases and J 7 bases, with 10 bases left between them. CDR1 is LGHDT, CDR2 YNNKEL, per germline (reference sequence). The CDR3 spans 14 residues. The CDR3 DNA follows: TGTGCCAGCAGCCAAGAGTTGGGGGCCCAGCCCCAGCATTTT. Translation gives CASSQELGAQPQHF.

CDR3 bases: TGCGCCAGCAGCCCCGGGACAGTCGTCTATGGCTACACCTTC. It encodes CASSPGTVVYGYTF. This chain connects TRBV5-1 to TRBJ1-2, with TRBD1 matching over 7 bases. The V gene's germline CDR1 is SGHRS and CDR2 YFSETQ. This CDR3 spans 14 amino acids. With V trimmed by 4 bases and J by 4 bases, 7 bases remained unmatched.

This CDR3 is CASSPPARVYEQYF. Written as DNA, the CDR3 is TGTGCCAGCTCACCACCGGCCAGGGTCTACGAGCAGTACTTC. The J gene is TRBJ2-7, the V gene TRBV18, with D perhaps matching TRBD1 (5 bases). The V end lost 0 bases, the J end lost 3 bases, and 9 bases lay between the germline ends. The germline V gene encodes CDR1 KGHSH and CDR2 LQKENI. CDR3 size: 14 residues.

The chain recombines TRBV6-5 with TRBJ2-5; D gene uncertain. The germline V gene has CDR1 MNHEY and CDR2 SVGAGI. This CDR3 is built from 12 residues. Deletions cut 2 bases from V and 2 bases from J, with 3 bases between. The CDR3 sequence is CASSYPQETQYF. CDR3 nucleotides: TGTGCCAGCAGTTACCCACAAGAGACCCAGTACTTC.

The V and J genes are TRBV9 and TRBJ2-2, with no clear D. This CDR3 has 17 residues. The germline V and J ends were trimmed by 0 bases and 0 bases, with 12 bases remaining between them. Germline loops: CDR1 SGDLS, CDR2 YYNGEE. CDR3 protein: CASSVAPTPTNTGELFF. The DNA for the CDR3 is TGTGCCAGCAGCGTAGCTCCCACTCCTACGAACACCGGGGAGCTGTTTTTT.

The V call is TRBV18, the J call TRBJ1-1; tentative D call: TRBD1 (5 bases). Trimming removed 5 bases from V and 3 bases from J, with 13 bases in between. The CDR3 covers 14 residues. Germline values: CDR1 KGHSH, CDR2 LQKENI. The CDR3 DNA reads as TGTGCCAGCTCAACCAGCCAAGGGGACACTGAAGCTTTCTTT. Its translation is CASSTSQGDTEAFF.

The chain couples TRBV2 to TRBJ2-7; 9 nucleotides line up with TRBD2. Germline-derived CDR1 and CDR2 are SNHLY and FYNNEI. The J segment lost 12 bases and the V segment lost 1 base, leaving 10 bases of the junction unmatched. The CDR3 has 14 amino acids. The DNA of the CDR3 is TGTGCCAGCAGTGAAGAAGGACGCGCAGCGGGGGGGTACTTC. As protein: CASSEEGRAAGGYF. The complete variable domain, with remaining parts taken from reference TRBV2 and TRBJ2-7, reads EPEVTQTPSHQVTQMGQEVILRCVPISNHLYFYWYRQILGQKVEFLVSFYNNEISEKSEIFDDQFSVERPDGSNFTLKIRSTKLEDSAMYFCASSEEGRAAGGYFGPGTRLTVT.

The rearrangement joins TRBV20-1 to TRBJ2-1; D possibly corresponds to TRBD1 (5 bases). The CDR3 loop spans 11 amino acids. The V end lost 1 base, the J end lost 8 bases, and 6 bases lay between the germline ends. Germline V gene data show CDR1 as DFQATT and CDR2 as SNEGSKA (reference sequence). The CDR3 protein is CSARVGDEQFF. The CDR3 DNA is TGCAGTGCTAGAGTAGGGGATGAGCAGTTCTTC.

This clone was counted a single time. This sequence joins TRBV4-2 and TRBJ1-6, with a weak D call TRBD1 (6 bases). Between the trimmed V and J ends, which lost 3 bases and 5 bases, there was a span of 14 bases. Germline V gives CDR1 LGHNA, CDR2 YNFKEQ. The CDR3 loop spans 16 amino acids. The CDR3 region is CASSQSTGYNNSPLHF. The CDR3 region has the DNA TGTGCCAGCAGCCAGAGCACAGGGTATAATAATTCACCCCTCCACTTT.

The rearrangement links TRBV28 to TRBJ1-2; D call uncertain. The V gene's germline CDR1 is MDHEN and CDR2 SYDVKM. This CDR3 contains 12 residues. Trimming took 5 bases from V and 4 from J, leaving 8 bases between them. The CDR3 is CASSRGVYGYTF. The CDR3 region has the DNA TGTGCCAGCAGTCGGGGAGTCTATGGCTACACCTTC.

The chain employs TRBV28 and TRBJ1-5; a possible D gene is TRBD1 (5 bases). Trimming cost V 7 bases and J 2 bases, with 18 bases left between them. Germline assignment: CDR1 MDHEN and CDR2 SYDVKM. The CDR3 contains 16 residues. CDR3 bases: TGTGCCAGCACATTCGGGGGTAGAATTGGCAATCAGCCCCAGCATTTT. Translating gives CASTFGGRIGNQPQHF.

The gene calls are TRBV7-9 and TRBJ1-4; weak D call: TRBD1 (6 bases). The CDR3 contains 13 residues. CDR1 is SEHNR, CDR2 FQNEAQ, per germline (reference sequence). Trimming stripped 3 bases from V and 8 bases from J, with 10 bases between. The CDR3 DNA follows: TGTGCCAGCAGCTTCCAGGGGCAAGAAAAACTGTTTTTT. It codes for CASSFQGQEKLFF.

The rearrangement joins TRBV7-8 to TRBJ1-5; D is unresolved. The CDR3 contains 16 residues. The ends were cut back, 5 bases at V and 0 bases at J, with 14 bases in the middle. Germline loops: CDR1 SGHVS, CDR2 FQNEAQ. CDR3 region: CASSARPRDSNQPQHF. The CDR3 nucleotides read TGTGCCAGCAGCGCCCGACCGAGGGATAGCAATCAGCCCCAGCATTTT. The full variable domain, rest sourced from reference TRBV7-8 and TRBJ1-5, is GAGVSQSPRYKVAKRGQDVALRCDPISGHVSLFWYQQALGQGPEFLTYFQNEAQLDKSGLPSDRFFAERPEGSVSTLKIQRTQQEDSAVYLCASSARPRDSNQPQHFGDGTRLSIL.

The chain joins TRBV3-1 (or the pseudogene TRBV3-2) to TRBJ2-7, with 8 bases matching TRBD2. This CDR3 has 17 residues. Germline V gene lookup returns CDR1 LGHDT and CDR2 YNNKEL (reference sequence). J lost 5 bases, V lost 5 bases, and 17 bases had no gene match. CDR3 sequence: CASSGLANLGPLNEQYF. The CDR3 DNA reads TGTGCCAGCAGCGGACTAGCCAACCTAGGGCCCCTTAACGAGCAGTACTTC.

This clone was found a few times. The V and J genes are TRBV19 and TRBJ1-5; 9 bases agree with TRBD1. V shed 6 bases and J 2 bases; nucleotides not matched to a gene: 2. This CDR3 is built from 14 residues. Germline loops: CDR1 LNHDA, CDR2 SQIVND (reference sequence). The CDR3 sequence: CASRWTGGNQPQHF. DNA of the CDR3: TGTGCCAGTAGATGGACAGGGGGCAATCAGCCCCAGCATTTT.

This chain uses TRBV7-3 with TRBJ1-1; perhaps TRBD1 as D (5 bases). CDR3 length: 14 amino acids. The ends were cut back, 1 base at V and 6 bases at J, with 12 bases in the middle. Germline V gene sequence: CDR1 SGHTA, CDR2 FQGTGA. In DNA, the CDR3 is TGTGCCAGCAGCTTAAACGGACAAGTCGCTGAAGCTTTCTTT. It encodes CASSLNGQVAEAFF.

The chain links TRBV5-4 to TRBJ2-7, with D perhaps matching TRBD1 (5 bases). The CDR3 contains 13 residues. CDR1 SGHNT and CDR2 YYREEE come from the germline V gene (reference sequence). V lost 4 bases, J lost 1 base, and 9 bases lay in between. CDR3 DNA: TGTGCCAGCAGCCGTCAGGGATCCTACGAGCAGTACTTC. Translated: CASSRQGSYEQYF.

The chain couples TRBV5-1 to TRBJ1-1; the D gene is possibly TRBD1 (5 bases). Trimming removed 4 bases at V and 2 bases at J, with 24 bases between. The CDR3 extends over 18 amino acids. Germline V lookup: CDR1 SGHRS, CDR2 YFSETQ. The CDR3 DNA sequence: TGCGCCAGCAGCCTGGGCCTTGGGGCCTTTATGGGAAACACTGAAGCTTTCTTT. Translation: CASSLGLGAFMGNTEAFF. Variable domain in full (rest from reference TRBV5-1 and TRBJ1-1): KAGVTQTPRYLIKTRGQQVTLSCSPISGHRSVSWYQQTPGQGLQFLFEYFSETQRNKGNFPGRFSGRQFSNSRSEMNVSTLELGDSALYLCASSLGLGAFMGNTEAFFGQGTRLTVV.

The CDR3 sequence: CSVNTGGFSEQYF. Written as DNA, the CDR3 is TGCAGCGTCAACACAGGGGGCTTTTCCGAGCAGTACTTC. V is TRBV29-1 and J is TRBJ2-7; 9 bases fit TRBD1. The CDR3 is made up of 13 amino acids. The V gene's germline CDR1 is SQVTM and CDR2 ANQGSEA. V was pared by 6 bases and J by 6 bases, with 9 bases of the junction left unmatched.

The genes are TRBV7-6 and TRBJ2-1; a possible D gene is TRBD1 (6 bases). V was clipped by 0 bases and J by 5 bases, with 14 bases between them. Germline-derived CDR1 and CDR2 are SGHVS and FNYEAQ. CDR3 length: 16 residues. In DNA, the CDR3 is TGTGCCAGCAGCTTAGCTCCCAGGGGAACGAACAATGAGCAGTTCTTC. Translation: CASSLAPRGTNNEQFF.

This chain uses TRBV7-2 with TRBJ1-1; 7 positions match TRBD1. Germline V gene lookup returns CDR1 SGHTA and CDR2 FQGNSA. V lost 7 bases, J lost 6 bases, and 8 bases stayed unmatched. This CDR3 spans 13 amino acids. The CDR3 loop is CASTRQGIAEAFF. The CDR3 DNA reads TGTGCCAGCACCCGACAGGGAATTGCTGAAGCTTTCTTT.

This clone was observed once. This chain uses TRBV5-1 with TRBJ1-4; TRBD1 might be the D (5 bases). The germline V gene encodes CDR1 SGHRS and CDR2 YFSETQ. The CDR3 covers 16 residues. V was shortened by 4 bases and J by 7 bases, with 20 bases between the two germline ends. The CDR3 loop is CASSPGTGASAEKLFF. In DNA form, the CDR3 reads TGCGCCAGCAGCCCAGGGACGGGAGCCTCCGCTGAAAAACTGTTTTTT. Full variable domain (rest looked up from reference TRBV5-1 and TRBJ1-4): KAGVTQTPRYLIKTRGQQVTLSCSPISGHRSVSWYQQTPGQGLQFLFEYFSETQRNKGNFPGRFSGRQFSNSRSEMNVSTLELGDSALYLCASSPGTGASAEKLFFGSGTQLSVL.

This chain uses TRBV30 with TRBJ1-4; 8 bases agree with TRBD1. CDR3 length: 16 residues. From germline, CDR1 is GTSNPN and CDR2 SVGIG (reference sequence). With 0 bases clipped from V and 6 bases from J, the junction kept 9 bases outside the gene matches. The CDR3 coding sequence is TGTGCCTGGAGTGTACGGGTGACAGGGGCCTATGAAAAACTGTTTTTT. Encoded protein: CAWSVRVTGAYEKLFF.